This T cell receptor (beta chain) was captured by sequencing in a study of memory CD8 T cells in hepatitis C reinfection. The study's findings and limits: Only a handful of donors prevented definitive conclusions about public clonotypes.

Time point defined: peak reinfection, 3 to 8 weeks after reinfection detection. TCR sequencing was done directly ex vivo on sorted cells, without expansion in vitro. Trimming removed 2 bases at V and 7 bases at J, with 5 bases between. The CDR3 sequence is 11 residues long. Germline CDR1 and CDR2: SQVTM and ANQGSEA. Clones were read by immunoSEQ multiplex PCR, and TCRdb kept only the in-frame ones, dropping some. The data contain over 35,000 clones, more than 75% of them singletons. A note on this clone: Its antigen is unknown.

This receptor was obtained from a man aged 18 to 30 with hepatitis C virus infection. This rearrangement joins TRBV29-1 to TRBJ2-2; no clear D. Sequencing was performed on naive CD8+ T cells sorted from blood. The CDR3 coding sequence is TGCAGCGTTGAATTCGTCGGGGAGCTGTTTTTT. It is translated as CSVEFVGELFF.